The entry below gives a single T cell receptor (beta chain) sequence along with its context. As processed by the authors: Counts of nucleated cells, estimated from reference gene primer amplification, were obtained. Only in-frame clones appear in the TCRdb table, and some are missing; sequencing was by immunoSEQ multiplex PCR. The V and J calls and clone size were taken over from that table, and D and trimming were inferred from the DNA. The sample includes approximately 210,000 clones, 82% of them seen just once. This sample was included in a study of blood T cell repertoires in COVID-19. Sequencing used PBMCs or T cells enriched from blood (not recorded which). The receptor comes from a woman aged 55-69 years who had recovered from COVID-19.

This chain's CDR3 is CSVEATTSTQYF. As DNA, the CDR3 is TGCAGCGTTGAAGCTACTACGAGTACGCAGTATTTT. The V call is TRBV29-1, the J call TRBJ2-3; D remains ambiguous. Trimming removed 1 base at V and 8 bases at J, with 10 bases between. Germline V gene data show CDR1 as SQVTM and CDR2 as ANQGSEA. CDR3 length equals 12 residues.